A selection of T cell receptor beta chains follows, all from one sample in a study of T cell clonotyping in hematopoietic cell transplantation. Profiled with immunoSEQ multiplex PCR; TCRdb holds only in-frame clones, not every one. The table includes about 6,700 clones, around a third detected once. Specimen: peripheral blood mononuclear cells, collected 30 days after allogeneic stem cell transplant. These receptors were taken from a female patient in her 60s who had an allogeneic stem cell transplant, so the T cells may come from the graft donor. Some clones in this sample may be carry-over from other donors' samples. Both conserved end residues are part of each CDR3. A D gene is named only where the DNA matches it firmly. Clone size is stated in some rows and not others, as once, few, many or a class when expanded.

V gene	clone size	J gene	D gene	CDR3 DNA	CDR3 protein
TRBV30	-	TRBJ1-1	-	TGTGCCCGAACCTACGACGGGAACACTGAAGCTTTCTTT	CARTYDGNTEAFF
TRBV6-1	-	TRBJ2-2	-	TGTGCCAGCAGTGAACGCTCGGATGCGAACACCGGGGAGCTGTTTTTT	CASSERSDANTGELFF
TRBV29-1	-	TRBJ1-2	-	TGCAGCGTAGTGGGAGGTAGTGTTAATGGCTACACCTTC	CSVVGGSVNGYTF
TRBV29-1	-	TRBJ1-5	-	TGCAGCGCCCCCGTAGCAGGGGTGGATCAGCCCCAGCATTTT	CSAPVAGVDQPQHF
TRBV19	few	TRBJ1-5	-	TGTGCCAGTAGTATAGATTATGGCACGTGGGACAGCAATCAGCCCCAGCATTTT	CASSIDYGTWDSNQPQHF
TRBV7-2	-	TRBJ1-4	-	TGTGCCAGCAGCTTATCCGGGACGAAACTGTTTTTT	CASSLSGTKLFF
TRBV30	few	TRBJ1-5	-	TGTGCCTGGAGTAACGCGGGCAATCAGCCCCAGCATTTT	CAWSNAGNQPQHF
TRBV5-4	-	TRBJ2-5	-	TGTGCCAGCAGCTTGGTAGGGGGGGGAGAGACCCAGTACTTC	CASSLVGGGETQYF
TRBV5-4	few	TRBJ1-6	-	TGTGCCAGCAGCTCGGAGTTAAGGGCAAATTCACCCCTCCACTTT	CASSSELRANSPLHF
TRBV4-3	-	TRBJ2-2	-	TGCGCCAGCAGCCAAGTTGCGGGAAAGGGGAACACCGGGGAGCTGTTTTTT	CASSQVAGKGNTGELFF
TRBV25-1	few	TRBJ2-7	-	TGTGCCAGCAGTGTGGGGACCTCCTACGAGCAGTACTTC	CASSVGTSYEQYF
TRBV29-1	-	TRBJ2-3	-	TGCAGCGCGGGGGACGGCACAGATACGCAGTATTTT	CSAGDGTDTQYF
TRBV4-1	few	TRBJ1-2	TRBD1	TGCGCCAGCAGCCACTTGACAGGGACCTATGGCTACACCTTC	CASSHLTGTYGYTF
TRBV30	-	TRBJ2-7	TRBD2	TGTGCCTGCCCCGGGAGCGGGGGTTCCTACGAGCAGTACTTC	CACPGSGGSYEQYF
TRBV30	-	TRBJ2-5	-	TGTGCCTGGTCCCCCGCGAGGCTAGGGGGAGCCGAGACCCAGTACTTC	CAWSPARLGGAETQYF
TRBV9	few	TRBJ1-2	-	TGTGCCAGCAGCGTAACACAGAACTATGGCTACACCTTC	CASSVTQNYGYTF
TRBV25-1	-	TRBJ1-6	-	TGTGCCAGCAGTGAACTCGGGAATTCACCCCTCCACTTT	CASSELGNSPLHF
TRBV5-6	few	TRBJ2-3	-	TGTGCCAGCAGCGTCACAGATACGCAGTATTTT	CASSVTDTQYF
TRBV25-1	-	TRBJ1-2	-	TGTGCCAGCAGTGATTGGGGAATCCTCTATGGCTACACCTTC	CASSDWGILYGYTF
TRBV5-4	once	TRBJ2-7	-	TGTGCCAGCAGCTTGAGGGGCTCCTACGAGCAGTACTTC	CASSLRGSYEQYF
TRBV30	-	TRBJ1-3	-	TGTGCCTGGAGTACCCGGACGGCGAGCTCTGGAAACACCATATACTTT	CAWSTRTASSGNTIYF
TRBV30	-	TRBJ1-2	-	TGTGCCTGGAGTGTAAGTCACGACTATGGCTACACCTTC	CAWSVSHDYGYTF
TRBV9	few	TRBJ2-1	TRBD2	TGTGCCAGCACAGTAAGCGGGAGCTCCTACAATGAGCAGTTCTTC	CASTVSGSSYNEQFF
TRBV30	-	TRBJ1-1	-	TGTGCCTGGGCGGGGCAGGTGGAGGCTTTCTTT	CAWAGQVEAFF
TRBV5-6	few	TRBJ1-4	TRBD1	TGTGCCAGCAGCATGGGAACAGGGGGAAAAGATGAAAAACTGTTTTTT	CASSMGTGGKDEKLFF
TRBV30	few	TRBJ1-2	-	TGTGCCTGGAGTGTACCCCCCAAGGGAAGCTATGGCTACACCTTC	CAWSVPPKGSYGYTF
TRBV30	few	TRBJ1-2	TRBD1	TGTGCCTGGGGGGGAGGACAGGGGGCTCTTCTCTTC	CAWGGGQGALLF
TRBV6-5	-	TRBJ2-7	TRBD1	TGTGCCAGCAGTTACGGGACAGGGAGCTCCTACGAGCAGTACTTC	CASSYGTGSSYEQYF
TRBV1	-	TRBJ2-7	-	TGCACCAGCAGCCCCTTAGCGGGGGGGAGGTACGAGCAGTACTTC	CTSSPLAGGRYEQYF
TRBV29-1	-	TRBJ2-7	-	TGCAGCGTCGGACAGAGGGGTCACGAGCAGTACTTC	CSVGQRGHEQYF
TRBV4-1	few	TRBJ1-3	-	TGCGCCAGCAGCCTTGACATGATCGGAAACACCATATATTTT	CASSLDMIGNTIYF
TRBV25-1	-	TRBJ2-7	TRBD1	TGTGCCAGCAAAGGGGGCAACGAGCAGTACTTC	CASKGGNEQYF
TRBV30	-	TRBJ1-2	-	TGTGCCTGGAGTGCCGTAAGGGCCGGCGGCTACACCTTC	CAWSAVRAGGYTF
TRBV30	few	TRBJ2-3	TRBD2	TGTGCCTGGACTAGCGGGGGGAGGGATACGCAGTATTTT	CAWTSGGRDTQYF
TRBV7-2	few	TRBJ2-7	TRBD2	TGTGCCAGCAGCCAGACTAGCGGGGAACCCTACGAGCAGTACTTC	CASSQTSGEPYEQYF
TRBV30	few	TRBJ2-7	-	TGTGCCTGGAGTGTACGGCTGCCCCCCTACGAGCAGTACTTC	CAWSVRLPPYEQYF
TRBV6-5	few	TRBJ2-2	-	TGTGCCAGCAGCACACGTCACCTCGGGGAGCTGTTTTTT	CASSTRHLGELFF
TRBV7-2	-	TRBJ2-2	TRBD1	TGTGCCAGCAGACGACAGGGGGCGAACACCGGGGAGCTGTTTTTT	CASRRQGANTGELFF